This TCR beta chain originates from a study of T cell responses to AZD1222 COVID-19 vaccine. This clone appeared a single time. Its antigen remains unknown. Whole-study findings and limits: Researchers took repertoire samples only after the peak T cell response had come. Recipients of AZD1222 seropositive at baseline numbered only 5 or 6. Unmutated variant regions are reportedly the target of nearly half of TCRs that are spike-specific. The sample set comprised mostly white British donors with more females, and clonal diversity was possibly underestimated.

The assay was immunoSEQ multiplex PCR, and TCRdb's table has in-frame clones only and misses some. The repertoire holds 110,000 to 150,000 clones, with about 93% as singletons. This receptor was taken from an adult in good health. Sequenced here: peripheral blood, sampled on day 0 of AZD1222 vaccination.

The CDR3 region has the DNA TGTGCCAGTGCCTGGACACTCCGCGGGGACACTGAAGCTTTCTTT. It yields the protein CASAWTLRGDTEAFF. This rearrangement joins TRBV19 to TRBJ1-1; D might be TRBD1 (5 bases). Germline CDR1 reads LNHDA; CDR2 reads SQIVND (reference sequence). There are 15 residues in the CDR3. The V end lost 8 bases, the J end lost 3 bases, and 19 bases lay between the germline ends.